The 4 T cell receptor beta chains below all came from one sample that was sequenced in a study of blood T cell repertoires in COVID-19. Generated by immunoSEQ multiplex PCR, the TCRdb table keeps only in-frame clones and is missing some. This repertoire shows about 140,000 clones, approximately 80% found once; its top ten account for 3.5%. The specimen was peripheral blood. These TCRs come from a man between 65 and 85 years old who had recovered from COVID-19.

J is TRBJ2-1 and V is TRBV4-1; TRBD2 agrees at 12 bases. Germline assignment: CDR1 MGHRA and CDR2 YSYEKL. This CDR3 comprises 16 residues. V trimming: 4 bases; J trimming: 8 bases; junction bases outside the gene matches: 9. The DNA for the CDR3 is TGCGCCAGCAGCCCCCTAGCGGGAGGGGTTAGGGATGAGCAGTTCTTC. This sequence encodes CASSPLAGGVRDEQFF.

The chain uses TRBV19 and TRBJ2-1; TRBD2 aligns across 12 bases. CDR1 and CDR2 (germline): LNHDA, SQIVND (reference sequence). This CDR3 region has 15 residues. Losses at the gene ends were 5 bases for V and 2 bases for J; bases not matched to a gene: 1. CDR3 residues: CASSRTSGTYNEQFF. As DNA, the CDR3 is TGTGCCAGTAGTCGGACTAGCGGGACCTACAATGAGCAGTTCTTC.

The gene calls are TRBV6-6 and TRBJ1-1; no clear D gene. The CDR3 loop spans 14 amino acids. Between the trimmed V and J ends, which lost 3 bases and 5 bases, there was a span of 13 bases. The germline CDR1 and CDR2 sequences are MNHNY and SVGAGI (reference sequence). Here the CDR3 DNA reads TGTGCCAGCAGTTATTCGGGTTTTGGGACTGAAGCTTTCTTT. It specifies CASSYSGFGTEAFF.

In its sample, this clone was seen a few times. The chain combines TRBV12-3 or TRBV12-4 with TRBJ2-7; D is uncertain. The V gene lost 4 bases and the J gene lost 4 bases, with 5 bases spanning the gap. The CDR3 is made up of 11 amino acids. DNA of the CDR3: TGTGCCAGCAGTTCAGTGTACGAGCAGTACTTC. Translated, it gives CASSSVYEQYF.